The present T cell receptor beta chain was sequenced within a study of long-term antiretroviral therapy in people with HIV. Study conclusions and caveats: Clones that had undergone expansion before ART prevailed in the repertoire throughout all time points.

With respect to this clone: Its antigen is currently unknown.

The CDR3 loop spans 16 amino acids. CDR1 is LNHNV and CDR2 is YYDKDF in the germline V gene (reference sequence). Trimming stripped 5 bases from V and 4 bases from J, with 18 bases between. immunoSEQ v3.0 was run at survey level. Clones were sequenced by immunoSEQ multiplex PCR, and TCRdb holds only the in-frame ones, with some missing. Of roughly 18,000 clones in the sample, approximately 80% are singletons; the top ten hold 12% to 15%. This sample comprised unsorted PBMCs, obtained 0.3 years after starting antiretroviral therapy. This sequence was found in a woman between 45 and 60 years old with HIV. This chain links TRBV15 with TRBJ2-1; D is possibly TRBD1 or TRBD2 (6 bases each). For the CDR3, the DNA is TGTGCCACCAGCCCGAGTGGAGGGGGTAAATACAATGAGCAGTTCTTC. Amino acids: CATSPSGGGKYNEQFF.